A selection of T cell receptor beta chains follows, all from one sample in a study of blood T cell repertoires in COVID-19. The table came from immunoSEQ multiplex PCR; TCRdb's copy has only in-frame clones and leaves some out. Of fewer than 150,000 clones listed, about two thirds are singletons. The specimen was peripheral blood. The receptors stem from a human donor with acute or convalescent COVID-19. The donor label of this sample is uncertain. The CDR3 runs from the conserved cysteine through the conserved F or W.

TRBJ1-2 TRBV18 CASSPLRENYGYTF
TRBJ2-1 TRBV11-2 CASSLGGGGSSSYNEQFF
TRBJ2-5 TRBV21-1 CASSKDWGEETQYF
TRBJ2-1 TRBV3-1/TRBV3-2 CASSQGDRGSYNEQFF
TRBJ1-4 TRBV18 CASSRGQPNEKLFF
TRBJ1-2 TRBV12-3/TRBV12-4 CASRGQGAGGYTF
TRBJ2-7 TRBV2 CASRGTGREQYF
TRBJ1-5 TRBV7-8 CASSSQASVEPQHF
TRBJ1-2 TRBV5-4 CASSLRGGARGYTF
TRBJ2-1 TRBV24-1 CATSDQGLAGGDEQFF
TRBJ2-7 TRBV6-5 CASSQLDNYEQYF
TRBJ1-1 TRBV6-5 CASSYQQSNTEAFF
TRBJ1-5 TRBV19 CASSMNRAQPQHF
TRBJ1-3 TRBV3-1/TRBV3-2 CASSHSQRSGNTIYF
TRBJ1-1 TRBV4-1 CASSQEGRFYTEAFF
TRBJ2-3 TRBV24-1 CATSDPGTGLADTQYF
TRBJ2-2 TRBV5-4 CASSSVGGANTGELFF
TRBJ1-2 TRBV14 CASSPLSADSHYGYTF
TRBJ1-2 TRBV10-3 CAISEPGTNYGYTF
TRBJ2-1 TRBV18 CASSPLAGETYNEQFF
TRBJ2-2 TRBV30 CAWRTFVGRQGGSGELFF
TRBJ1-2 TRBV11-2 CASSLGLAKYGYTF
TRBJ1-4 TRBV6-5 CASSSVPLGSRAIIF
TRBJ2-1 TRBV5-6 CASLAGTSYNEQFF
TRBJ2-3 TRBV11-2 CASSRTQQDPTDTQYF
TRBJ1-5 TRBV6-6 CASSSQGNQPQHF
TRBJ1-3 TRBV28 CASRSPGNTIYF